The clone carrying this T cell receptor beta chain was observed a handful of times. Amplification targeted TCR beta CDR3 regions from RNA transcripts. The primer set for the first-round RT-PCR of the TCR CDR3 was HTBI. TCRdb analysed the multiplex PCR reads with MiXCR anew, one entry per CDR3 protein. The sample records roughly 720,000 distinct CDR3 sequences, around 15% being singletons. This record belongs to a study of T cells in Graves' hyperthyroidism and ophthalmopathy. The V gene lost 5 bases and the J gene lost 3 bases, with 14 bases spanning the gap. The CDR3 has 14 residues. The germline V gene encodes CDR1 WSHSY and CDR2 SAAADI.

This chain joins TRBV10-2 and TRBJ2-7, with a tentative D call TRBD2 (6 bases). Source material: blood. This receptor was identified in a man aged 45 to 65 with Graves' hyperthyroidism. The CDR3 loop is CASSTVIADYEQYF. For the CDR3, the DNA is TGCGCCAGCAGTACCGTTATAGCGGACTACGAGCAGTACTTC.